This TCR beta chain was retrieved from a study of T-cell reconstitution after alpha-beta-depleted transplantation in children. This CDR3 has 11 residues. CDR1 MNHEY and CDR2 SVGEGT come from the germline V gene. Unmatched junction bases numbered 3, after V lost 7 bases and J lost 7 bases. As it was prepared, the TCRbeta library received unique molecular identifiers. TCRdb re-analysed the PCR reads in MiXCR, keeping a single row per CDR3 protein. The top ten clones hold 2% to 2.5% of a sample with approximately 340,000 distinct CDR3 sequences, about a tenth of them seen once. Material: PBMCs from the stem cell graft donor, obtained from the stem cell graft. The sequence came from a human donor who donated a stem cell graft to a child with acute lymphoblastic leukemia. This chain uses TRBV6-2 or TRBV6-3 with TRBJ1-1; 7 nucleotides line up with TRBD1. CDR3 residues: CASTGTVEAFF. CDR3 DNA sequence: TGTGCCAGCACGGGGACAGTTGAAGCTTTCTTT.